This is a list of T cell receptor beta chains from one sample in a study of CXCR3-negative and CXCR3-positive naive CD8 T cells. TCRdb re-called the 5' RACE reads and shows each CDR3 protein once, DNA omitted. This table lists about 58,000 distinct CDR3 sequences. Sequencing was carried out using naive CXCR3- CD8+ T cells from blood. All receptors come from a human donor in good health. Some clones in this sample may be carry-over from other donors' samples. CDR3s include the opening cysteine and the closing phenylalanine or tryptophan. Fields, in order: CDR3 protein, J gene, V gene, clone size. A clone size is listed for some rows: how often the clone was seen (once, few, many), or a class if it is expanded.

CATSSPRDRAYNEQFF | TRBJ2-1 | TRBV15 | .
CASSWKARTEQETQYF | TRBJ2-5 | TRBV7-8 | .
CASSQGTEAYNEQFF | TRBJ2-1 | TRBV4-3 | .
CASGFGGFEQYF | TRBJ2-7 | TRBV7-2 | .
CASSSIPASYEQYF | TRBJ2-7 | TRBV28 | .
CASSPIQGYEQYF | TRBJ2-7 | TRBV12-3/TRBV12-4 | .
CASTPLGGRSYNEQFF | TRBJ2-1 | TRBV19 | .
CASRTGQVDEQYF | TRBJ2-7 | TRBV5-5 | .
CASSEGGVYNEQFF | TRBJ2-1 | TRBV18 | .
CASRTSGSSYEQYF | TRBJ2-7 | TRBV28 | .
CASSSTGRSYTF | TRBJ1-2 | TRBV7-9 | .
CASSQDGDTQYF | TRBJ2-3 | TRBV3-1 | .
CASSPAGQGGFF | TRBJ2-1 | TRBV7-2 | .
CASSLGAGTSTDTQYF | TRBJ2-3 | TRBV7-6 | .
CASSLGDQPQHF | TRBJ1-5 | TRBV7-9 | .
CASSQQAVDEQYF | TRBJ2-7 | TRBV4-1 | .
CASSQGRFSYEQYF | TRBJ2-7 | TRBV4-3 | .
CASTIRGTDTQYF | TRBJ2-3 | TRBV5-6 | .
CASSLAPQASTEAFF | TRBJ1-1 | TRBV12-3/TRBV12-4 | .
CASSLASSYNEQFF | TRBJ2-1 | TRBV7-6 | medium-sized
CASSLSPYTRTYEQYF | TRBJ2-7 | TRBV7-2 | .
CASSQARQGDVDTQYF | TRBJ2-3 | TRBV5-5 | .
CASSRGGTGLEETQYF | TRBJ2-5 | TRBV12-5 | .
CASSPSLDTEAFF | TRBJ1-1 | TRBV7-9 | .
CASSPGFSADTQYF | TRBJ2-3 | TRBV27 | .
CASSFSGDTQYF | TRBJ2-3 | TRBV7-9 | .
CASSSSEGAGDEQFF | TRBJ2-1 | TRBV7-6 | .
CASSEMRRTSYEQYF | TRBJ2-7 | TRBV27 | .
CSGAGTGGNYEQYF | TRBJ2-7 | TRBV29-1 | .
CASGQNQETQYF | TRBJ2-5 | TRBV6-5 | .
CASSPSPSTDTQYF | TRBJ2-3 | TRBV11-3 | .
CASSQAGAATNEKLFF | TRBJ1-4 | TRBV12-3/TRBV12-4 | .
CASSFGDSTYEQYF | TRBJ2-7 | TRBV12-3/TRBV12-4 | .
CASSLSPYEQYF | TRBJ2-7 | TRBV5-5 | .
CASSYFPPRGAQNEKLFF | TRBJ1-4 | TRBV6-5 | .
CASSPSQGADTEAFF | TRBJ1-1 | TRBV7-9 | .
CASAYRRVAKNIQYF | TRBJ2-4 | TRBV28 | .
CASSQGVGTSYEQYF | TRBJ2-7 | TRBV5-1 | medium-sized
CASSLEGWTGEDSRNQPQHF | TRBJ1-5 | TRBV7-2 | .
CASSSGTSGGAPYYNEQFF | TRBJ2-1 | TRBV12-3/TRBV12-4 | .
CASSLTGTREQYF | TRBJ2-7 | TRBV7-7 | .
CASKPSPGEQFF | TRBJ2-1 | TRBV7-9 | .
CASSPLDRYNEQFF | TRBJ2-1 | TRBV12-3/TRBV12-4 | .
CASSGGDRGVYEQYF | TRBJ2-7 | TRBV12-3/TRBV12-4 | .
CASSRTGADNEQFF | TRBJ2-1 | TRBV11-3 | .
CATSPRVSTDTQYF | TRBJ2-3 | TRBV15 | .
CSVGGRPFRGNEQFF | TRBJ2-1 | TRBV29-1 | .
CASSLAGGGYNSPLHF | TRBJ1-6 | TRBV7-6 | .
CASETPRDRGSYNSPLHF | TRBJ1-6 | TRBV6-2/TRBV6-3 | .
CSVEEAKPGAQYF | TRBJ2-5 | TRBV29-1 | .
CSVEDLGVSGANVLTF | TRBJ2-6 | TRBV29-1 | .
CASSVEVDRVYTEAFF | TRBJ1-1 | TRBV9 | .
CASSFTGNTGELFF | TRBJ2-2 | TRBV5-1 | .
CASSKEVSYNEQFF | TRBJ2-1 | TRBV6-2/TRBV6-3 | .
CASSLGGRETYEQYF | TRBJ2-7 | TRBV7-9 | .
CASSLSGVNQPQHF | TRBJ1-5 | TRBV7-9 | .
CASSSLYSGTGGIYEQYF | TRBJ2-7 | TRBV6-5 | .